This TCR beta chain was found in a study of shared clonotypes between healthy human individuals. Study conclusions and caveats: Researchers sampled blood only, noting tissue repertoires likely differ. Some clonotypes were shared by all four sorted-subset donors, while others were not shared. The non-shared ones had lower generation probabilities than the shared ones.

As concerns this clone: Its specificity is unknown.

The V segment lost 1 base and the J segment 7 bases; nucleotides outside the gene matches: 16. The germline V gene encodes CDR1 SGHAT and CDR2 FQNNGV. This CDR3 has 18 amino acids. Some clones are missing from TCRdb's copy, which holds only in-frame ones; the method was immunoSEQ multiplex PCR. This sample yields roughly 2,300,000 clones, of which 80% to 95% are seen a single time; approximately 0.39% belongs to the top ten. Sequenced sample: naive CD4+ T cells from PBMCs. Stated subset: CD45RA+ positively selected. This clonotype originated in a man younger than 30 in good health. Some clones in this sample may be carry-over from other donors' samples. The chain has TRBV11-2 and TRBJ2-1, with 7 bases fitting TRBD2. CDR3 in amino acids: CASSLVGGGPGLSNEQFF. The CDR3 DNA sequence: TGTGCCAGCAGCTTAGTGGGGGGAGGGCCGGGTTTAAGTAATGAGCAGTTCTTC. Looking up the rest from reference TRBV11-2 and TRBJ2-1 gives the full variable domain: EAGVAQSPRYKIIEKRQSVAFWCNPISGHATLYWYQQILGQGPKLLIQFQNNGVVDDSQLPKDRFSAERLKGVDSTLKIQPAKLEDSAVYLCASSLVGGGPGLSNEQFFGPGTRLTVL.